Listed here is a single T cell receptor beta chain. These data originate in a study of T cell changes during pregnancy in multiple sclerosis. CDR1 SGHNT and CDR2 YYREEE come from the germline V gene (reference sequence). Germline trimming cut 4 bases from V and 5 bases from J; bases unmatched to any gene: 8. The CDR3 is 15 amino acids. Sequencing was performed with immunoSEQ multiplex PCR; in TCRdb, only in-frame clones are kept and a portion is missing. The sample shows fewer than 95,000 clones, roughly 93% of them seen only once. The genes are TRBV5-4 and TRBJ1-1; 10 bases align to TRBD1. Sequencing used peripheral blood, obtained in the first trimester of pregnancy. The sequence was collected from a female donor with multiple sclerosis, enrolled in a pregnancy study. This chain's CDR3 is CASSMRQGAGTEAFF. In nucleotides, the CDR3 is TGTGCCAGCAGCATGAGACAGGGGGCAGGAACTGAAGCTTTCTTT.